The rows below give T cell receptor beta chains drawn from one sample of a study of shared clonotypes between healthy human individuals. This table comes from immunoSEQ multiplex PCR, and its TCRdb copy is limited to in-frame clones, with some not included. The sample carries some 740,000 clones, around 92% recorded once. Input material: naive CD8+ T cells sorted from blood. The receptors shown here come from a man aged 25-45 years in good health. The CDR3 runs from the conserved cysteine through the conserved F or W. Fields, in order: D gene, J gene, clone size, V gene, CDR3 protein, CDR3 DNA. D genes are given only for firm matches. A row's size may be missing; if present it is once, few, many or a size class.

>-|TRBJ1-4|-|TRBV6-5
CASSFQGSGEKLFF
TGTGCCAGCAGTTTCCAGGGGAGTGGTGAAAAACTGTTTTTT
>TRBD2|TRBJ2-2|-|TRBV11-2
CASSFGGLAGGPNTGELFF
TGTGCCAGCAGCTTCGGGGGACTAGCGGGAGGGCCAAACACCGGGGAGCTGTTTTTT
>TRBD1|TRBJ1-1|once|TRBV7-9
CASSPTTGGVNTEAFF
TGTGCCAGCAGCCCTACGACAGGGGGCGTGAATACTGAAGCTTTCTTT
>TRBD1|TRBJ2-1|-|TRBV13
CASSDRDRTYNEQFF
TGTGCCAGCAGCGACCGGGACAGGACCTACAATGAGCAGTTCTTC
>-|TRBJ1-5|-|TRBV28
CASSARGEVSNQPQHF
TGTGCCAGCAGTGCCCGCGGAGAAGTGAGCAATCAGCCCCAGCATTTT
>-|TRBJ2-7|-|TRBV7-9
CASSFTELDGGYEQYF
TGTGCCAGCAGCTTCACTGAGTTGGATGGGGGCTACGAGCAGTACTTC
>-|TRBJ2-1|-|TRBV13
CASSLKGILAPNNEQFF
TGTGCCAGCAGCTTAAAAGGTATACTAGCCCCGAACAATGAGCAGTTCTTC
>-|TRBJ2-1|-|TRBV19
CASRASGMNYNEQFF
TGTGCCAGTAGGGCCAGCGGAATGAACTACAATGAGCAGTTCTTC
>-|TRBJ2-1|-|TRBV5-1
CASSLAGSSYNEQFF
TGCGCCAGCAGCTTGGCTGGTAGCTCCTACAATGAGCAGTTCTTC
>-|TRBJ2-2|-|TRBV29-1
CSVELPNTGELFF
TGCAGCGTTGAATTGCCGAACACCGGGGAGCTGTTTTTT
>-|TRBJ2-2|-|TRBV5-6
CATSVGTGELFF
TGTGCCACCTCAGTAGGCACCGGGGAGCTGTTTTTT
>TRBD2|TRBJ2-7|-|TRBV5-1
CASSHGLAGGYEQYF
TGCGCCAGCAGCCATGGACTAGCGGGAGGCTACGAGCAGTACTTC
>-|TRBJ2-3|-|TRBV30
CAWSVYRAASTDTQYF
TGTGCCTGGAGTGTATACCGGGCCGCGAGCACAGATACGCAGTATTTT
>-|TRBJ1-2|-|TRBV11-3
CASSLVEVGYTF
TGTGCCAGCAGCTTAGTAGAAGTTGGCTACACCTTC
>-|TRBJ1-2|few|TRBV11-2
CASSPHGGGMGGYTF
TGTGCCAGCAGCCCTCACGGGGGAGGTATGGGCGGCTACACCTTC
>-|TRBJ2-7|-|TRBV4-3
CASSQERSSYEQYF
TGCGCCAGCAGCCAAGAGAGAAGTTCCTACGAGCAGTACTTC
>TRBD2|TRBJ2-7|-|TRBV5-1
CASSLVVAGDRYEQYF
TGCGCCAGCAGCTTGGTGGTAGCGGGAGATCGTTACGAGCAGTACTTC
>TRBD2|TRBJ2-7|-|TRBV7-9
CASSQGLAGATYEQYF
TGTGCCAGCAGCCAAGGACTAGCGGGAGCGACCTACGAGCAGTACTTC
>TRBD1|TRBJ2-1|-|TRBV14
CASSPTGGSYFRNEQFF
TGTGCCAGCAGCCCGACAGGGGGCTCCTACTTTCGGAATGAGCAGTTCTTC
>TRBD2|TRBJ2-2|-|TRBV2
CASSEVGTSGTNPGELFF
TGTGCCAGCAGTGAGGTGGGGACTAGCGGGACCAACCCCGGGGAGCTGTTTTTT
>TRBD2|TRBJ2-7|few|TRBV28
CASSLRTSGNYEQYF
TGTGCCAGCAGTCTCCGGACTAGCGGGAACTACGAGCAGTACTTC
>TRBD1|TRBJ1-1|-|TRBV14
CASSRRGHTEAFF
TGTGCCAGCAGCCGCAGGGGGCACACTGAAGCTTTCTTT
>-|TRBJ1-1|few|TRBV27
CASSLFVTGTAEAFF
TGTGCCAGCAGTTTATTCGTCACAGGGACCGCTGAAGCTTTCTTT
>-|TRBJ2-7|-|TRBV7-8
CASSLGAEQYF
TGTGCCAGCAGCTTAGGGGCAGAGCAGTACTTC